This T cell receptor (beta chain) was observed in a study of multiple sclerosis patients with progressive multifocal leukoencephalopathy. Notes on the study in general: In most PML patients, TRB repertoires appeared less diverse by entropy.

Noted time point: time of PML onset. T3 refers to blood collected at the onset of PML. Clones were read by immunoSEQ multiplex PCR, and TCRdb kept only the in-frame ones, dropping some. The sample includes fewer than 40,000 clones, 87% seen only once; the top ten take about 5.7%. A word on this clone: What it binds is unknown.

There are 17 residues in the CDR3. V gave up 2 bases and J gave up 0 bases; unmatched junction bases: 8. Germline CDR1 SGDLS, CDR2 YYNGEE. This TCR was recovered from a woman in her 40s with progressive multifocal leukoencephalopathy. The sequenced sample was PBMCs, obtained from a patient treated with natalizumab. The chain carries TRBV9 and TRBJ2-1, with TRBD2 matching 7 bases. CDR3 bases: TGTGCCAGCAGCGTCGAGGGCGGGAGCAGCTCCTACAATGAGCAGTTCTTC. Protein product: CASSVEGGSSSYNEQFF.